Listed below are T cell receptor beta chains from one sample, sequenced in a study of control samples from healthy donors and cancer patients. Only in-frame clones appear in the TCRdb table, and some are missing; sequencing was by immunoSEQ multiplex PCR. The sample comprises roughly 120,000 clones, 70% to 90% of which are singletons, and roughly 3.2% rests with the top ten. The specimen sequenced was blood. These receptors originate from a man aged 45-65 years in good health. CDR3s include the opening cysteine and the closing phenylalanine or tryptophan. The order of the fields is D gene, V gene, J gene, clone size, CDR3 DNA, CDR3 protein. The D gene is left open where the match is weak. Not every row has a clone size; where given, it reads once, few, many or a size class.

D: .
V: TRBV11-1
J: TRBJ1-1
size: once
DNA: TGTGCCAGCAGCCTCGGGCGGAACACTGAAGCTTTCTTT
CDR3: CASSLGRNTEAFF

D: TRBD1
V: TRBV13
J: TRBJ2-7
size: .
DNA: TGTGCCAGCAGTCCGACAGGGGCAGCCTACGAGCAGTACTTC
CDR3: CASSPTGAAYEQYF

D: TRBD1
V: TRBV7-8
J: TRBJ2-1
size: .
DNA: TGTGCCAGCAGCGGGACAGGGGGCGGATACAATGAGCAGTTCTTC
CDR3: CASSGTGGGYNEQFF

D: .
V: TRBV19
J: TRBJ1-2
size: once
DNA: TGTGCCAGTAGTACGCCAACTAACCGAGGTGGCTACACCTTC
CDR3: CASSTPTNRGGYTF

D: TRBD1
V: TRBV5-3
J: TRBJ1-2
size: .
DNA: TGTGCCAGAAGCGGGGGACAGATTTACTATGGCTACACCTTC
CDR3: CARSGGQIYYGYTF

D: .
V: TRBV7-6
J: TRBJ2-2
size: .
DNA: TGTGCCAGCAGGGGCCGGGACGGAAACACCGGGGAGCTGTTTTTT
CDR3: CASRGRDGNTGELFF

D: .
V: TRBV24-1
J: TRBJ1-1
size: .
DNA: TGTGCCACCAGTGATTCCAGCCGAGACAGCACTGAAGCTTTCTTT
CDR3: CATSDSSRDSTEAFF

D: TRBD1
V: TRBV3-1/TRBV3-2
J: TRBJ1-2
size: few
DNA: TGTGCCAGCAGCCAAGATTTCGTGCAGACCGGGACAGGGGGTAACTATGGCTACACCTTC
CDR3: CASSQDFVQTGTGGNYGYTF

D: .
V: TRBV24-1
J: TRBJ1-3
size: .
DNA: TGTGCCACCAGTGACTCAAGACGGAACTCTGGAAACACCATATATTTT
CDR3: CATSDSRRNSGNTIYF

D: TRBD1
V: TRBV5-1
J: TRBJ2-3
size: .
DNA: TGCGCCAGCAGCCTGACAGGGAATTTATTCACAGATACGCAGTATTTT
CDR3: CASSLTGNLFTDTQYF

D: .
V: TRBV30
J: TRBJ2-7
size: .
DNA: TGTGCCTGGAGTGTAGACGGCTCCTACGAGCAGTACTTC
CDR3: CAWSVDGSYEQYF

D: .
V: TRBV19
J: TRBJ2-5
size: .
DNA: TGTGCCAGTAGTATGTCTCACGGATGGGTTGGGGAGACCCAGTACTTC
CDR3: CASSMSHGWVGETQYF

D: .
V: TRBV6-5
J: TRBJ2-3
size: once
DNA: TGTGCCAGCAAGTTGTGGGGGACAAGCACAGATACGCAGTATTTT
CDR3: CASKLWGTSTDTQYF

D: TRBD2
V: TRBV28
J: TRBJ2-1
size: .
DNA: TGTGCGAGCGGGGGGGCCCGGGTTGAGCAGTTCTTC
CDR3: CASGGARVEQFF

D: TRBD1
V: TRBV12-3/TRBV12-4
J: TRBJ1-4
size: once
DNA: TGTGCCAGCAGCGGGACAGCCAGGTTAGGACTGTTTTTT
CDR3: CASSGTARLGLFF

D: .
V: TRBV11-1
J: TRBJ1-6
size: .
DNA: TGTGCCAGCAGCTTAGACGGGGGTTCACCCCTCCACTTT
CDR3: CASSLDGGSPLHF

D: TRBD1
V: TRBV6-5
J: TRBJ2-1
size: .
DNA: TGTGCCAGCAGTTCTCGGGACAGCAATGAGCAGTTCTTC
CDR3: CASSSRDSNEQFF

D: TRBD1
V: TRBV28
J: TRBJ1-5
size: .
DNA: TGTGCCAGCAGTCTACCGGGACAGGGGTATCAGCCCCAGCATTTT
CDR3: CASSLPGQGYQPQHF

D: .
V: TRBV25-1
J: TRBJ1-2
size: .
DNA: TGTGCCAGCAGTGTTGGGTCAGGGGATGGCTACACCTTC
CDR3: CASSVGSGDGYTF

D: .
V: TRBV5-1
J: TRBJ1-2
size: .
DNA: TGCGCCAGCAGCTTGGGTCCTTGGCAGAACTATGGCTACACCTTC
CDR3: CASSLGPWQNYGYTF

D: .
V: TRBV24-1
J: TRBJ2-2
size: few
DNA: TGTGCCACCAGTGACTCCTGGGCGGGAACGAACACCGGGGAGCTGTTTTTT
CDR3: CATSDSWAGTNTGELFF

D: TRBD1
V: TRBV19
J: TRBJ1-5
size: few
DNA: TGTGCCAGTAGTGGGACAGGCAATCAGCCCCAGCATTTT
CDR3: CASSGTGNQPQHF

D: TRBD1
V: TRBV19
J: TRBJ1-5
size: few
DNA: TGTGCCAGTAGTGACCCCGACAGGGGACGATATCAGCCCCAGCATTTT
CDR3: CASSDPDRGRYQPQHF

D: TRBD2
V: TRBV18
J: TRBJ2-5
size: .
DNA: TGTGCCAGCTCACCACCGGGGAGGGCAGAGACCCAGTACTTC
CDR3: CASSPPGRAETQYF

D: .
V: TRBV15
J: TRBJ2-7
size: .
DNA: TGTGCCACCAGCAGAGATTTTCGGAGAAACTCCTACGAGCAGTACTTC
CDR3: CATSRDFRRNSYEQYF

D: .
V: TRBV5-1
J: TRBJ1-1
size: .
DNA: TGCGCCAGCAGCTTGTTTGTGAACACTGAAGCTTTCTTT
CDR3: CASSLFVNTEAFF

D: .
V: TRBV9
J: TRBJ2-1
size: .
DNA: TGTGCCAGCAGCCCCCCGTTACGGGGGGCATACAATGAGCAGTTCTTC
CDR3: CASSPPLRGAYNEQFF

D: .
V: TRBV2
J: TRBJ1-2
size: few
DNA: TGTGCCAGCAGTGAAGCAAGGCCGTCTGCTAACTATGGCTACACCTTC
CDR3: CASSEARPSANYGYTF